These 22 T cell receptor beta chains share one sample of origin, sequenced in a study of blood T cells in healthy people across ages. A sample-barcoded 5' primer and a J-beta primer mix were used in a second PCR of roughly 6 to 12 cycles. Each CDR3 protein is one row after TCRdb ran MiXCR on the 5' RACE reads. This sample carries 700,000 to 850,000 distinct CDR3 sequences, under 40% of them seen once, and the ten largest clones take over 10%. The sequenced sample was blood. These receptors came from a man younger than 35 in good health.

In this sample, this clonotype turned up a few times. This chain links TRBV7-9 with TRBJ1-2; D call uncertain. The germline V and J ends were trimmed by 1 base and 2 bases, with 14 bases remaining between them. The germline gives CDR1 SEHNR, CDR2 FQNEAQ (reference sequence). The CDR3 totals 16 residues. The CDR3 coding sequence is TGTGCCAGCAGCTTAGTGAATTACTCCGGGAACTATGGCTACACCTTC. Translation gives CASSLVNYSGNYGYTF.

V and J are TRBV12-3 or TRBV12-4 and TRBJ2-2, with D perhaps TRBD1 (5 bases). The length of the CDR3 is 14 residues. Trimming removed 6 bases from V and 0 bases from J, with 8 bases in between. Here the CDR3 DNA reads TGTGCCAGCAGGTTCAGGGCGAACACCGGGGAGCTGTTTTTT. Protein sequence: CASRFRANTGELFF.

This clonotype was recorded a few times. The chain joins TRBV5-6 to TRBJ1-2; no clear D. Germline V gene data show CDR1 as SGHDT and CDR2 as YYEEEE. The CDR3 contains 15 residues. Trimming pared 4 bases from V and 5 bases from J, leaving 18 bases between. DNA for the CDR3: TGTGCCAGCAGCCCCAACCCGGAGAGCTCTTATGGCTACACCTTC. Protein: CASSPNPESSYGYTF.

The rearrangement links TRBV12-3 or TRBV12-4 to TRBJ1-5, with TRBD1 as a possible D gene (5 bases). The CDR3 runs to 17 residues. Trimming removed 1 base at V and 2 bases at J, with 15 bases between. In DNA, the CDR3 is TGTGCCAGCAGTTTAGGATCTGGGGGTAGAGGCAATCAGCCCCAGCATTTT. Its protein product is CASSLGSGGRGNQPQHF.

V usage is TRBV4-3 and J usage is TRBJ2-1; 7 nucleotides agree with TRBD1. The end of the DNA aligns better with TRBJ2-7, so the J call may be wrong. The germline V gene has CDR1 LGHNA and CDR2 YSLEER. The CDR3 length is 16 residues. CDR3: CASSQDYPGTALEQYF. CDR3 DNA sequence: TGCGCCAGCAGCCAAGATTATCCTGGGACAGCATTGGAGCAGTACTTC.

V gene TRBV12-3 or TRBV12-4 combines with J gene TRBJ2-1; the match to TRBD2 covers 13 bases. V lost 5 bases, J lost 7 bases, and 2 bases stayed unmatched. CDR3 length: 14 residues. DNA of the CDR3: TGTGCCAGCAGTACTAGCGGGAGGGCGAATGAGCAGTTCTTC. This translates into CASSTSGRANEQFF.

To note about this clonotype: One end of the junction is discordant with germline, which a read error may explain. V gene TRBV20-1 combines with J gene TRBJ2-1, with no clear D. This CDR3 is 11 amino acids long. CDR1 and CDR2 (germline): DFQATT, SNEGSKA (reference sequence). The CDR3 loop reads CSARRNNERFF. The CDR3 DNA follows: TGCAGTGCTAGAAGAAACAATGAGCGGTTCTTC.

This clonotype has only a few counts. The chain employs TRBV11-2 and TRBJ2-5; D is unclear. V was shortened by 2 bases and J by 5 bases, with 21 bases between the two germline ends. There are 17 residues in the CDR3. CDR1 is SGHAT and CDR2 is FQNNGV in the germline V gene. The CDR3 is CASSLPPAWNTGETQYF. CDR3 in DNA: TGTGCCAGCAGCTTACCGCCGGCCTGGAATACCGGGGAGACCCAGTACTTC.

The V and J genes are TRBV6-1 and TRBJ2-5; D is unclear. CDR1 MNHNS and CDR2 SASEGT come from the germline V gene. Trimming took 7 bases from V and 1 from J, leaving 19 bases between them. The CDR3 is 16 residues long. CDR3 nucleotides: TGTGCCAGCAACCAAGCTGGGGTGGTTCCCCAAGAGACCCAGTACTTC. Its translation is CASNQAGVVPQETQYF.

Remarks on this clonotype: A read error is possible here, since a much larger clone lies one base away. This chain links TRBV6-5 with TRBJ2-3; D is perhaps TRBD2 (5 bases). Per germline, CDR1 MNHEY and CDR2 SVGAGI. This CDR3 has 18 residues. The V end lost 4 bases, the J end lost 2 bases, and 22 bases lay between the germline ends. CDR3 DNA sequence: TGTGCCAGCAGTTTTTCCCCCGTGGATGGACTGGCCACAGATACGCAGTATTTT. Encoded protein: CASSFSPVDGLATDTQYF.

A few counts support this clonotype. V is TRBV12-3 or TRBV12-4 and J is TRBJ2-1; 9 bases are shared with TRBD2. The trim removed 2 bases at V and 0 bases at J, leaving 11 bases unmatched. CDR3 length: 19 residues. Written as DNA, the CDR3 is TGTGCCAGCAGTTTACCCCTCCCAAGCGGGGGGAGCTCCTACAATGAGCAGTTCTTC. Its protein product is CASSLPLPSGGSSYNEQFF.

Concerning this clonotype: Sequence at one end of the junction differs from germline and may be a read error. The rearrangement joins TRBV7-9 to TRBJ2-3, with TRBD2 identical over 9 bases. This CDR3 has 16 residues. Germline CDR1 and CDR2: SEHNR and FQNEAQ (reference sequence). The CDR3 DNA sequence: TGTGTCAGCAGCCGACAATTAGCGGGGGGCACAGATACGCAGTATTTT. Encoded protein: CVSSRQLAGGTDTQYF. Complete variable domain (other parts from reference TRBV7-9 and TRBJ2-3): DTGVSQNPRHKITKRGQNVTFRCDPISEHNRLYWYRQTLGQGPEFLTYFQNEAQLEKSRLLSDRFSAERPKGSFSTLEIQRTEQGDSAMYLCVSSRQLAGGTDTQYFGPGTRLTVL.

Turning to this clonotype: A much larger clone sits a single nucleotide away, making a read error possible. The J gene is TRBJ2-1, the V gene TRBV27; 8 bases line up with TRBD2. The DNA matches TRBJ2-7 better at its end, which makes the J call doubtful. CDR3 length: 14 residues. Germline CDR1 reads MNHEY; CDR2 reads SMNVEV (reference sequence). The CDR3 loop is CASNSGGSYNEQYF. Written as DNA, the CDR3 is TGTGCCAGCAACAGCGGGGGTTCCTACAATGAGCAGTACTTC.

With respect to this clonotype: The junction and the germline gene differ at one end; a read error may be behind it. The chain recombines TRBV13 with TRBJ2-7; 8 nucleotides line up with TRBD2. Germline CDR1 PRHDT, CDR2 FYEKMQ (reference sequence). The CDR3 has 14 amino acids. The DNA of the CDR3 is TGTGCCGGCAGCTTAGGCCTATCGGGGGGGATGCAGTACTTC. As protein: CAGSLGLSGGMQYF.

This clonotype was found many times. The V call is TRBV29-1, the J call TRBJ2-1, with a possible D match to TRBD2 (5 bases). CDR3 length: 16 amino acids. Germline V CDR1 and CDR2: SQVTM, ANQGSEA. V gave up 3 bases and J gave up 1 base, with 16 bases separating them. CDR3 nucleotides: TGCAGCGTTGAGGGTTTACAGCGGCCATCCTACAATGAGCAGTTCTTC. Its translation: CSVEGLQRPSYNEQFF.

This clonotype occurred a few times. The J gene is TRBJ1-5, the V gene TRBV20-1; unclear D gene. The CDR3 sequence is 15 residues long. V lost 0 bases to trimming and J lost 6 bases, with 15 bases between them. CDR1 and CDR2 from the germline V gene are DFQATT and SNEGSKA (reference sequence). The DNA of the CDR3 is TGCAGTGCTAGAGATATCGTCCGGGTGGGTCAGCCCCAGCATTTT. This encodes CSARDIVRVGQPQHF.

In the case of this clonotype: The junction and the germline gene differ at one end; a read error may be behind it. This rearrangement joins TRBV4-3 to TRBJ1-5; D is unresolved. In germline, CDR1 is LGHNA, CDR2 YSLEER. This CDR3 contains 16 residues. The CDR3 reads CAGSQDTGMYNQPQHF. In DNA form, the CDR3 reads TGCGCCGGCAGCCAAGATACGGGGATGTACAATCAGCCCCAGCATTTT.

This clonotype showed up just a few times. This rearrangement joins TRBV12-3 or TRBV12-4 to TRBJ2-1; D is possibly TRBD1 (5 bases). Trimming cost V 6 bases and J 4 bases, with 22 bases left between them. CDR3 length: 17 residues. CDR3 in DNA: TGTGCCAGCAGCCGTATGCAGGGTGGTAGGTCTTACAATGAGCAGTTCTTC. Translation: CASSRMQGGRSYNEQFF.

This sequence joins TRBV5-4 and TRBJ2-5, with a tentative D call TRBD2 (5 bases). This CDR3 has 15 amino acids. Trimming removed 2 bases from V and 2 bases from J, with 13 bases in between. CDR1 and CDR2 from the germline V gene are SGHNT and YYREEE (reference sequence). The CDR3 nucleotides are TGTGCCAGCAGCTTTATCGGAGGACCTCAAGAGACCCAGTACTTC. Translation gives CASSFIGGPQETQYF.

The V gene is TRBV20-1, the J gene TRBJ2-5, with 11 positions matching TRBD1. After removal of 5 bases from V and 4 bases from J, the junction contained 3 bases not matched to a gene. Germline lookup yields CDR1 DFQATT and CDR2 SNEGSKA (reference sequence). The CDR3 is 13 amino acids. CDR3 residues: CSAGDRGTETQYF. In DNA form, the CDR3 reads TGCAGTGCTGGGGACAGGGGGACAGAGACCCAGTACTTC.

This rearrangement joins TRBV2 to TRBJ1-2; weak D call: TRBD1 (6 bases). CDR3 length: 15 amino acids. The V and J ends lost 1 base and 4 bases respectively, with 13 bases between them. The germline V gene has CDR1 SNHLY and CDR2 FYNNEI. The CDR3 loop is CASSEEGEALYGYTF. CDR3 DNA: TGTGCCAGCAGTGAAGAGGGGGAGGCGCTCTATGGCTACACCTTC.

In its sample, this clonotype was seen a few times. A read error is possible here, since a much larger clone lies one base away. The chain couples TRBV12-3 or TRBV12-4 to TRBJ2-5, with 8 bases fitting TRBD2. The end of the DNA is better explained by TRBJ2-1, so the J call may be wrong. CDR3 length equals 14 residues. CDR3 DNA sequence: TGTGCCAGCCTCTTAGCGGGGATACAAGAGACCCAGTTCTTC. Protein sequence: CASLLAGIQETQFF.